This passage covers 10 T cell receptor beta chains from one sample sequenced in a study of Graves' ophthalmopathy and Graves' hyperthyroidism. RNA transcripts yielded amplified TCR beta CDR3 regions. Investigators did first-round RT-PCR with HTBI primers, then second-round multiplex PCR. TCRdb analysed the multiplex PCR reads with MiXCR anew, one entry per CDR3 protein. The data show about 620,000 distinct CDR3 sequences, 22% seen once. The specimen was peripheral blood. Every receptor here comes from a woman between 18 and 29 years old with stable Graves' hyperthyroidism. Some clones in this sample may be carry-over from other donors' samples.

The table lists this clonotype with many counts. This chain links TRBV7-9 with TRBJ2-5; D unresolved. Trimming shortened V by 9 bases and J by 2 bases, and 10 bases separated the two germline ends. Germline assignment: CDR1 SEHNR and CDR2 FQNEAQ (reference sequence). The length of the CDR3 is 12 residues. Here the CDR3 DNA reads TGTGCCAGTACCGTAGGGCAAGAGACCCAGTACTTC. Amino acids: CASTVGQETQYF.

This clonotype was counted only a few times. V and J are TRBV5-1 and TRBJ1-1; TRBD1 matches 7 bases. The CDR3 extends over 14 amino acids. The V gene's germline CDR1 is SGHRS and CDR2 YFSETQ. Trimming cost V 3 bases and J 3 bases; bases outside gene matches: 5. The CDR3 is CASSSTGLDTEAFF. CDR3 bases: TGCGCCAGCAGCTCGACAGGGTTGGACACTGAAGCTTTCTTT.

This clonotype was observed a handful of times. This rearrangement joins TRBV7-2 to TRBJ2-5; D unclear. The length of the CDR3 is 15 residues. The germline V gene has CDR1 SGHTA and CDR2 FQGNSA. Trimming removed 2 bases from V and 1 base from J, with 11 bases in between. The CDR3 here is CASSLFLRRQETQYF. The CDR3 nucleotides read TGTGCCAGCAGCTTATTTCTAAGGCGCCAAGAGACCCAGTACTTC.

This clonotype was detected many times. V is TRBV2 and J is TRBJ2-4, with a tentative D call TRBD1 (6 bases). The CDR3 sequence is 15 residues long. CDR1 and CDR2 (germline): SNHLY, FYNNEI. Trimming took off 6 bases at V and 3 bases at J, with 15 bases between the two ends. The CDR3 DNA sequence: TGTGCCAGCAGCCCCGGGACACCAGGCAAAAACATTCAGTACTTC. Translated, it gives CASSPGTPGKNIQYF. Supplemented by reference TRBV2 and TRBJ2-4, the full variable domain reads EPEVTQTPSHQVTQMGQEVILRCVPISNHLYFYWYRQILGQKVEFLVSFYNNEISEKSEIFDDQFSVERPDGSNFTLKIRSTKLEDSAMYFCASSPGTPGKNIQYFGAGTRLSVL.

J is TRBJ1-1 and V is TRBV18, with D maybe TRBD1 (5 bases). The V gene lost 5 bases and the J gene lost 5 bases, with 18 bases spanning the gap. Per the germline V gene, CDR1 is KGHSH and CDR2 is LQKENI. There are 15 residues in the CDR3. The CDR3 is CASSASGTVGTEAFF. The CDR3 DNA reads TGTGCCAGCTCAGCCTCTGGGACTGTGGGGACTGAAGCTTTCTTT.

At least ten counts were recorded for this clonotype. V usage is TRBV11-3 and J usage is TRBJ2-7; 14 bases agree with TRBD2. J lost 5 bases, V lost 5 bases, and 5 bases had no gene match. CDR3 length: 15 amino acids. CDR1 is SGHNT, CDR2 YENEEA, per germline. The CDR3, as DNA: TGTGCCAGCAGCCCGGGACTAGCGGGAGTGAACGAGCAGTACTTC. This translates into CASSPGLAGVNEQYF.

The chain links TRBV11-2 to TRBJ2-7, with TRBD1 identical over 7 bases. V lost 5 bases and J lost 2; bases outside the gene matches: 6. Germline V lookup: CDR1 SGHAT, CDR2 FQNNGV. The CDR3 is made up of 14 amino acids. The chain's CDR3 is CASSILGTAYEQYF. The CDR3 coding sequence is TGTGCCAGCAGCATATTAGGGACAGCCTACGAGCAGTACTTC.

This clonotype has at least ten counts. The chain uses TRBV27 and TRBJ2-7; 12 bases match TRBD2. Trimming took 6 bases from V and 2 from J; bases not matched to a gene: 11. From germline, CDR1 is MNHEY and CDR2 SMNVEV (reference sequence). The CDR3 is 17 amino acids. CDR3 residues: CASSITTLAGGAYEQYF. DNA for the CDR3: TGTGCCAGCAGCATCACCACCCTAGCGGGGGGGGCCTACGAGCAGTACTTC.

The gene calls are TRBV12-3 or TRBV12-4 and TRBJ2-3, with 9 bases lining up with TRBD2. The V gene end was trimmed by 1 base and the J gene end by 1 base; junction bases not matched to a gene: 3. The CDR3 is 16 amino acids. The CDR3 DNA is TGTGCCAGCAGTTTAGGGACTAGCGCCGGCACAGATACGCAGTATTTT. It specifies CASSLGTSAGTDTQYF.

This clonotype was detected ten times or more. The chain recombines TRBV5-5 with TRBJ1-1; a possible D gene is TRBD1 (6 bases). The CDR3 contains 15 residues. Germline CDR1 and CDR2: SGHKS and YYEKEE (reference sequence). V gave up 4 bases and J gave up 0 bases, with 13 bases separating them. DNA for the CDR3: TGTGCCAGCAGCGGGCAGGGGTGGATGAACACTGAAGCTTTCTTT. Its translation: CASSGQGWMNTEAFF.